This T cell receptor beta chain emerged from a study of cytomegalovirus exposure and HLA in healthy donors. Researchers ran the PCR with 60 Vbeta and 13 Jbeta primers. TCRdb's table, derived via immunoSEQ multiplex PCR, lists solely in-frame clones and lacks some. Of around 210,000 clones listed, around 80% are singletons. This CDR3 has 13 residues. Germline lookup yields CDR1 SGHRS and CDR2 YFSETQ. Germline trimming cut 7 bases from V and 5 bases from J; bases unmatched to any gene: 8. Sequencing was performed on PBMCs. This sequence was found in a boy aged 5-17 years in good health and CMV-seronegative. This sequence joins TRBV5-1 and TRBJ2-5, with TRBD2 matching 7 bases. This chain's CDR3 is CASGSGTIETQYF. CDR3 DNA sequence: TGCGCCAGCGGAAGCGGGACGATCGAGACCCAGTACTTC.